This TCR beta chain emerged from a study of CD8+ T cells in alopecia areata. On the study more broadly: Twice daily, treated patients received 5 to 10 mg of oral tofacitinib. The tofacitinib course ran for 6 to 18 months and was followed by 6 months off drug.

The treatment was: oral pan-JAK inhibitor, 5-10 mg twice daily. Collection of lesional scalp punch biopsies and peripheral blood was performed in alopecia areata patients. Turning to this clone: Its antigen is unknown.

General observations from the study: Tofacitinib significantly decreased scalp clonality and expanded CD8+ clones among top 100.

Trimming at V came to 3 bases and at J to 8 bases, leaving 10 bases not matched to a gene. Germline lookup yields CDR1 MNHEY and CDR2 SMNVEV (reference sequence). This CDR3 region has 16 residues. Extracted from the samples, RNA was reverse transcribed into cDNA to serve as the sequencing template. Sequencing was performed with immunoSEQ multiplex PCR; in TCRdb, only in-frame clones are kept and a portion is missing. The sample lists 110,000 to 150,000 clones, about 59% occurring once. The TCR was taken from a human donor with alopecia areata. The V and J genes are TRBV27 and TRBJ2-1, with 10 bases aligning to TRBD1. Sequenced here: CD8+ T cells sorted from blood, sampled at week 4, from a patient treated with tofacitinib. The CDR3 nucleotides are TGTGCCAGCAGTTTCATTACCGGGACAGGGGCGGATGAGCAGTTCTTC. It encodes CASSFITGTGADEQFF.